This is a list of T cell receptor beta chains from one sample in a study of blood T cell repertoires in COVID-19. Using immunoSEQ multiplex PCR, the repertoire was profiled, and TCRdb retains in-frame clones only, with some absent. The table records roughly 140,000 clones, almost 85% of them present only once. Sequences were obtained from peripheral blood. The receptors here all came from a man in his forties or fifties with acute or convalescent COVID-19. Each CDR3 is given with its conserved first and last residue. D genes are given only for firm matches. Clone sizes are given selectively: once, few, many, or a class where the clone is expanded.

v_call,j_call,clone_size,d_call,cdr3_aa,cdr3_nt
TRBV2,TRBJ2-1,-,TRBD2,CASRGGRGSYNEQFF,TGTGCCAGCAGGGGCGGGCGGGGGTCCTACAATGAGCAGTTCTTC
TRBV18,TRBJ1-2,-,-,CASSREYNRVAYGYTF,TGTGCCAGCTCACGCGAATATAACAGGGTGGCATATGGCTACACCTTC
TRBV7-3,TRBJ2-3,-,TRBD2,CASSSLGLAQAPTDTQYF,TGTGCCAGCAGCTCCCTCGGACTAGCCCAAGCCCCCACAGATACGCAGTATTTT
TRBV10-3,TRBJ2-1,once,TRBD2,CAIRELAGPYNEQFF,TGTGCCATCAGGGAACTAGCGGGGCCCTACAATGAGCAGTTCTTC
TRBV21-1,TRBJ2-2,-,-,CASSKGRASGRTRELFF,TGTGCCAGCAGCAAAGGGAGGGCTAGCGGGAGGACTAGGGAGCTGTTTTTT
TRBV19,TRBJ1-1,-,TRBD1,CASSKTGTGGEFGTEAFF,TGTGCCAGTAGTAAAACCGGGACAGGGGGCGAATTTGGCACTGAAGCTTTCTTT
TRBV24-1,TRBJ2-1,-,TRBD1,CATSDLQVRTGAIYNEQFF,TGTGCCACCAGTGATTTGCAAGTCCGGACAGGGGCGATATACAATGAGCAGTTCTTC
TRBV6-2/TRBV6-3,TRBJ1-5,once,TRBD1,CASSRTGPNGQPQHF,TGTGCCAGCAGTAGGACAGGGCCAAACGGTCAGCCCCAGCATTTT
TRBV6-5,TRBJ2-2,-,-,CASSYQVHTGELFF,TGTGCCAGCAGTTATCAGGTTCACACCGGGGAGCTGTTTTTT
TRBV7-3,TRBJ1-6,few,-,CASSLGGAGGSPLHF,TGTGCCAGCAGCTTAGGGGGCGCGGGGGGTTCACCCCTCCACTTT
TRBV28,TRBJ2-1,-,TRBD1,CASSPPGQTYNEQFF,TGTGCCAGCAGTCCCCCGGGACAGACTTACAATGAGCAGTTCTTC
TRBV9,TRBJ2-7,-,TRBD2,CASSVGLAGTYEQYF,TGTGCCAGCAGCGTAGGACTAGCGGGTACCTACGAGCAGTACTTC
TRBV5-6,TRBJ2-5,-,TRBD2,CASSGDSGRAGETQYF,TGTGCCAGCAGCGGGGATAGCGGGAGGGCCGGGGAGACCCAGTACTTC
TRBV27,TRBJ2-7,-,-,CASSWTSFPYEQYF,TGTGCCAGCAGTTGGACTTCCTTCCCCTACGAGCAGTACTTC
TRBV11-2,TRBJ1-3,few,-,CATKRGYRTTQATGNTIYF,TGTGCCACTAAAAGGGGGTACAGAACCACCCAGGCTACTGGAAACACCATATATTTT
TRBV4-1,TRBJ1-1,-,-,CASSLGHDTEAFF,TGCGCCAGCAGCCTAGGACACGACACTGAAGCTTTCTTT
TRBV12-3/TRBV12-4,TRBJ1-1,-,-,CASSLGALGEAFF,TGTGCCAGCAGTTTAGGGGCTTTGGGTGAAGCTTTCTTT
TRBV6-5,TRBJ1-3,few,-,CASIQGWDTIYF,TGTGCCAGTATACAGGGCTGGGACACCATATATTTT
TRBV19,TRBJ2-1,-,-,CASSIIGSEQFF,TGTGCCAGTAGTATAATCGGTAGTGAGCAGTTCTTC
TRBV7-2,TRBJ1-1,-,-,CASSLFTRANTEAFF,TGTGCCAGCAGCCTATTCACGCGGGCCAACACTGAAGCTTTCTTT
TRBV3-1/TRBV3-2,TRBJ2-7,-,TRBD2,CASSPLGGLAVYEQYF,TGTGCCAGCAGCCCCCTAGGGGGACTAGCGGTCTACGAGCAGTACTTC
TRBV4-1,TRBJ1-5,few,-,CASSLRGGNQPQHF,TGCGCCAGCAGCCTCCGGGGGGGCAATCAGCCCCAGCATTTT
TRBV11-3,TRBJ1-2,few,TRBD1,CASSPTGVDGYTF,TGTGCCAGCAGTCCGACAGGGGTGGATGGCTACACCTTC
TRBV9,TRBJ2-1,-,-,CASSGGLAYEQFF,TGTGCCAGCAGCGGAGGCCTAGCGTATGAGCAGTTCTTC
TRBV19,TRBJ1-3,-,TRBD1,CASNPDRAGNTIYF,TGTGCCAGTAACCCAGACAGGGCGGGAAACACCATATATTTT
TRBV19,TRBJ2-3,-,-,CASSIGAGLSDTQYF,TGTGCCAGTAGTATAGGGGCGGGACTGTCAGATACGCAGTATTTT
TRBV7-8,TRBJ1-4,-,TRBD1,CASSPRTGEARGEKLFF,TGTGCCAGCAGCCCTAGGACAGGGGAGGCCAGGGGTGAAAAACTGTTTTTT
TRBV6-5,TRBJ2-1,few,TRBD2,CASQTSGSPWVFF,TGTGCCAGCCAGACTAGCGGGAGTCCTTGGGTATTCTTC
TRBV4-1,TRBJ1-2,-,TRBD1,CASSQRGQGKMDYGYTF,TGCGCCAGCAGCCAACGAGGACAGGGAAAGATGGACTATGGCTACACCTTC
TRBV11-2,TRBJ1-4,-,TRBD1,CASSSGGYEKLFF,TGTGCCAGCAGCTCAGGGGGATACGAAAAACTGTTTTTT
TRBV5-5,TRBJ2-5,once,TRBD2,CASSLGLAGGQETQYF,TGTGCCAGCAGCCTAGGACTAGCGGGAGGCCAAGAGACCCAGTACTTC
TRBV11-2,TRBJ1-6,-,TRBD1,CASSSIGQGANSPLHF,TGTGCCAGCAGCTCAATCGGACAGGGGGCCAACTCACCCCTCCACTTT
TRBV18,TRBJ1-5,-,TRBD1,CASSLGTGSRQPQHF,TGTGCCAGCTCACTTGGGACAGGGTCGCGACAGCCCCAGCATTTT
TRBV5-6,TRBJ1-3,once,-,CASSQDIYSGNTIYF,TGTGCCAGCAGCCAGGACATATACTCTGGAAACACCATATATTTT
TRBV7-3,TRBJ2-5,once,TRBD2,CASSGPGLNAAQYF,TGTGCCAGCAGCGGGCCGGGACTAAATGCGGCCCAGTACTTC
TRBV5-1,TRBJ2-7,-,TRBD1,CASSLQGRGGYEQYF,TGCGCCAGCAGCCTACAGGGGAGAGGGGGCTACGAGCAGTACTTC
TRBV18,TRBJ2-5,-,-,CASSPLRLYQETQYF,TGTGCCAGCTCACCTTTGCGGCTGTACCAAGAGACCCAGTACTTC
TRBV24-1,TRBJ2-3,-,-,CATSDFRGRRSTDTQYF,TGTGCCACCAGTGATTTTCGGGGTCGCCGGAGCACAGATACGCAGTATTTT
TRBV12-3/TRBV12-4,TRBJ1-2,-,TRBD1,CASRRTRGQGYTF,TGTGCCAGCAGACGAACTAGGGGGCAGGGCTACACCTTC
TRBV5-1,TRBJ2-6,-,-,CASRPQASSGANVLTF,TGCGCCAGCAGACCACAGGCTAGCTCTGGGGCCAACGTCCTGACTTTC
TRBV7-9,TRBJ1-4,few,-,CASSRGEGLFEKLFF,TGTGCCAGCAGCCGAGGGGAGGGGCTTTTCGAAAAACTGTTTTTT
TRBV11-3,TRBJ2-7,-,TRBD1,CASSDRDGTGIYEQYF,TGTGCCAGCAGCGATCGGGACGGGACAGGGATCTACGAGCAGTACTTC
TRBV7-9,TRBJ1-6,-,-,CASSLSPDSPLHF,TGTGCCAGCAGCTTATCGCCGGATTCACCCCTCCACTTT
TRBV5-6,TRBJ2-3,-,TRBD1,CASSLFRGTTDTQYF,TGTGCCAGCAGCTTATTCAGGGGGACCACAGATACGCAGTATTTT
TRBV3-1/TRBV3-2,TRBJ2-2,-,TRBD1,CASSHIWGTGNTGELFF,TGTGCCAGCAGCCACATCTGGGGGACAGGGAACACCGGGGAGCTGTTTTTT
TRBV6-6,TRBJ1-1,-,-,CASRRGGGRILRTEAFF,TGTGCCAGCAGACGAGGGGGGGGGCGGATTTTGAGAACTGAAGCTTTCTTT
TRBV19,TRBJ2-4,-,TRBD1,CASMSRQTGVDIQYF,TGTGCCAGTATGTCCCGACAGACAGGGGTAGACATTCAGTACTTC
TRBV28,TRBJ2-2,-,TRBD1,CASISRGLTGELFF,TGTGCCAGCATCTCCAGGGGGCTCACCGGGGAGCTGTTTTTT